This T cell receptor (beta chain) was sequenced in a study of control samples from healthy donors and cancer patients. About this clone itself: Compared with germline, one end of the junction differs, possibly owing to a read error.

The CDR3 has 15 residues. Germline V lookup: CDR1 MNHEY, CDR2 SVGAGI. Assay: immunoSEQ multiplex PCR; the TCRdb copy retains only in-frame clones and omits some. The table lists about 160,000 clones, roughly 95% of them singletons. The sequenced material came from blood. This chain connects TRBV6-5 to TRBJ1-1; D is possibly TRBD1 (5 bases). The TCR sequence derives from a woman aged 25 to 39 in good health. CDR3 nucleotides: TGTGCCAGCAGTTACGGAACCGGGACGGCCTCTGATGCTTTCTTT. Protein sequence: CASSYGTGTASDAFF.